This T cell receptor (beta chain) was identified during a study of blood T cell repertoires in COVID-19. About the study: Material from acute and convalescent COVID-19 was sourced from the United States, Italy and Spain. PBMCs, B-cell-depleted T cells, or T cells provided the cDNA or gDNA that made up the material.

In the authors' workflow: Researchers report that nucleated cell counts were estimated from reference gene primer amplification. The repertoire was sequenced with immunoSEQ multiplex PCR; TCRdb's copy has only in-frame clones and lacks some. The D gene and trimming were derived from the DNA, and the V and J assignments and clone size from that table. The data contain more than 95,000 clones, around 86% of them singletons. Germline V gene sequence: CDR1 MDHEN, CDR2 SYDVKM. V was shortened by 3 bases and J by 7 bases, with 13 bases between the two germline ends. The CDR3 covers 15 residues. Sequencing was done on a sample of peripheral blood. This clonotype was sampled from a man aged 60 to 75 with acute or convalescent COVID-19. This chain joins TRBV28 and TRBJ1-6; possible D gene TRBD1, 6 bases. The chain's CDR3 is CASSLIQGRNSPLHF. The CDR3, as DNA: TGTGCCAGCAGTTTGATACAGGGAAGAAATTCACCCCTCCACTTT. The whole variable domain, remainder taken from reference TRBV28 and TRBJ1-6, is DVKVTQSSRYLVKRTGEKVFLECVQDMDHENMFWYRQDPGLGLRLIYFSYDVKMKEKGDIPEGYSVSREKKERFSLILESASTNQTSMYLCASSLIQGRNSPLHFGNGTRLTVT.